These 27 T cell receptor beta chains came from one sample sequenced in a study of T cell repertoires in cytomegalovirus infection. MiXCR was run by TCRdb on the reads, yielding one entry per CDR3 protein. The table has approximately 490,000 distinct CDR3 sequences, about 11% seen once. The specimen sequenced was PBMCs. These receptors originate from a human donor in good health (CMV status not recorded). Some clones in this sample may be carry-over from other donors' samples.

The gene calls are TRBV28 and TRBJ2-1; possibly TRBD2 for D (6 bases). This CDR3 region has 12 residues. The germline V gene encodes CDR1 MDHEN and CDR2 SYDVKM. Trimming removed 4 bases from V and 7 bases from J, with 8 bases in between. CDR3 nucleotides: TGTGCCAGCAGTTGGAGGGAAAATGAGCAGTTCTTC. As protein: CASSWRENEQFF.

The chain joins TRBV10-3 to TRBJ2-3; D is possibly TRBD1 (6 bases). The V gene's germline CDR1 is ENHRY and CDR2 SYGVKD. The CDR3 is 16 amino acids. CDR3 DNA: TGTACATCAGGGGACACCACGTCGACAGGCACAGATACGCAGTATTTT. Its protein product is CTSGDTTSTGTDTQYF.

This clonotype was seen ten or more times. The V call is TRBV20-1, the J call TRBJ2-7; no firm D call. Germline V gene lookup returns CDR1 DFQATT and CDR2 SNEGSKA (reference sequence). V shed 0 bases and J shed 0 bases, with 6 bases lying between them. This CDR3 comprises 13 residues. The CDR3 loop reads CSARETLSYEQYF. In DNA form, the CDR3 reads TGCAGTGCTAGAGAGACACTCTCCTACGAGCAGTACTTC.

This clonotype was counted ten times or more. V gene TRBV28 combines with J gene TRBJ1-1; D is uncertain. The V end was cut by 2 bases, the J end by 4 bases, with 8 bases between. Germline CDR1 and CDR2: MDHEN and SYDVKM. The CDR3 covers 13 residues. The CDR3 DNA reads TGTGCCAGCAGTTTAAGGTGGGGCACTGAAGCTTTCTTT. As protein: CASSLRWGTEAFF.

This clonotype was seen many times. The chain joins TRBV7-2 to TRBJ2-7; unclear D gene. The V gene lost 0 bases and the J gene lost 0 bases, with 12 bases spanning the gap. The CDR3 contains 16 residues. CDR1 is SGHTA and CDR2 is FQGNSA in the germline V gene. CDR3 loop: CASSLAGGSLSYEQYF. The CDR3 DNA reads as TGTGCCAGCAGCTTAGCTGGTGGTTCGCTCTCCTACGAGCAGTACTTC.

This clonotype was observed at least ten times. This chain uses TRBV2 with TRBJ2-7; maybe TRBD2 (5 bases). Germline V gives CDR1 SNHLY, CDR2 FYNNEI. The CDR3 consists of 13 residues. Deletions cut 7 bases from V and 3 bases from J, with 13 bases between. The CDR3 region has the DNA TGTGCCAGCACTGAGGGTAGGCTCTACGAGCAGTACTTC. Translating gives CASTEGRLYEQYF.

In its sample, this clonotype was seen many times. The rearrangement joins TRBV11-3 to TRBJ2-7; D is undetermined. The V end was cut by 1 base, the J end by 7 bases, with 8 bases between. The CDR3 is 12 amino acids. Germline assignment: CDR1 SGHNT and CDR2 YENEEA. CDR3 nucleotides: TGTGCCAGCAGCTTAGTTTCGGGTGAGCAGTACTTC. Its protein is CASSLVSGEQYF.

This clonotype was picked up a small number of times. The chain uses TRBV4-2 and TRBJ2-3; D might be TRBD2 (7 bases). The CDR3 length is 18 residues. Germline V gene data show CDR1 as LGHNA and CDR2 as YNFKEQ. V dropped 0 bases and J dropped 5 bases, with 21 bases sitting between them. The CDR3 sequence is CASSQDPAFGGGGDTQYF. CDR3 nucleotide sequence: TGTGCCAGCAGCCAAGACCCGGCCTTTGGGGGAGGGGGAGATACGCAGTATTTT.

The genes are TRBV6-5 and TRBJ2-5; D perhaps matches TRBD2 (6 bases). V dropped 2 bases and J dropped 6 bases, with 10 bases sitting between them. Germline V lookup: CDR1 MNHEY, CDR2 SVGAGI. This CDR3 is 13 amino acids long. DNA of the CDR3: TGTGCCAGCAGTTACGCCGGGGGACAGACCCAGTACTTC. This codes for CASSYAGGQTQYF.

The chain employs TRBV18 and TRBJ2-3, with D unclear. V was cut by 4 bases and J by 3 bases, with 14 bases left in between. The CDR3 has 15 residues. Looked up from germline, CDR1 is KGHSH and CDR2 is LQKENI. The CDR3 loop reads CASSRKDGWTDTQYF. In DNA, the CDR3 is TGTGCCAGCTCACGCAAGGACGGGTGGACAGATACGCAGTATTTT.

At least ten counts were recorded for this clonotype. The rearrangement joins TRBV7-9 to TRBJ1-2; maybe TRBD1 (6 bases). The ends were cut back, 0 bases at V and 2 bases at J, with 19 bases in the middle. Germline V gene data show CDR1 as SEHNR and CDR2 as FQNEAQ (reference sequence). The CDR3 consists of 18 residues. Here the CDR3 DNA reads TGTGCCAGCAGCTTAGCCCTTCTCCGGGGGCTCGGGAACTATGGCTACACCTTC. This encodes CASSLALLRGLGNYGYTF.

This clonotype has at least ten counts. V gene TRBV7-8 combines with J gene TRBJ2-1; D gene uncertain. The CDR3 loop spans 15 amino acids. Trimming shortened V by 2 bases and J by 0 bases, and 8 bases separated the two germline ends. Germline-derived CDR1 and CDR2 are SGHVS and FQNEAQ. CDR3 in amino acids: CASSLFPGSYNEQFF. The CDR3 coding sequence is TGTGCCAGCAGCTTATTCCCAGGCTCCTACAATGAGCAGTTCTTC.

Only a few counts were recorded for this clonotype. The chain uses TRBV7-3 and TRBJ2-3, with D perhaps matching TRBD1 (5 bases). Germline V gene data show CDR1 as SGHTA and CDR2 as FQGTGA. Trimming took 8 bases from V and 4 from J, leaving 10 bases between them. CDR3 length: 12 amino acids. The CDR3 sequence: CASGRGADTQYF. CDR3 sequence (DNA): TGTGCCAGCGGTAGGGGCGCAGATACGCAGTATTTT. The full variable domain, rest sourced from reference TRBV7-3 and TRBJ2-3, is GAGVSQTPSNKVTEKGKYVELRCDPISGHTALYWYRQSLGQGPEFLIYFQGTGAADDSGLPNDRFFAVRPEGSVSTLKIQRTERGDSAVYLCASGRGADTQYFGPGTRLTVL.

This clonotype came up many times. The chain uses TRBV7-9 and TRBJ2-2; 8 bases match TRBD1. Germline loops: CDR1 SEHNR, CDR2 FQNEAQ (reference sequence). This CDR3 has 14 amino acids. The V segment lost 10 bases and the J segment 3 bases; nucleotides outside the gene matches: 7. The CDR3 loop is CAKTRGLDTGELFF. For the CDR3, the DNA is TGTGCCAAAACCAGGGGGCTAGACACCGGGGAGCTGTTTTTT. The whole variable domain, filled in from reference TRBV7-9 and TRBJ2-2, reads DTGVSQNPRHKITKRGQNVTFRCDPISEHNRLYWYRQTLGQGPEFLTYFQNEAQLEKSRLLSDRFSAERPKGSFSTLEIQRTEQGDSAMYLCAKTRGLDTGELFFGEGSRLTVL.

This clonotype has a handful of counts. The chain has TRBV9 and TRBJ2-7, with TRBD2 matching 9 bases. Germline CDR1 reads SGDLS; CDR2 reads YYNGEE. The CDR3 consists of 15 residues. The junction had 8 bases not matched to a gene; V was cut back by 4 bases and J by 3 bases. The DNA of the CDR3 is TGTGCCAGCAGCCCCAGACTAGCGGAGGACTACGAGCAGTACTTC. Encoded protein: CASSPRLAEDYEQYF.

The DNA for the CDR3 is TGTGCCATCAGTGAGTCAGCATTTTCAGCTTTCTTT. Encoded protein: CAISESAFSAFF. V gene TRBV10-3 combines with J gene TRBJ1-1; D is ambiguous. V was clipped by 0 bases and J by 10 bases, with 9 bases between them. The germline gives CDR1 ENHRY, CDR2 SYGVKD. The CDR3 is made up of 12 amino acids.

This clonotype was seen many times. This chain connects TRBV12-3 or TRBV12-4 to TRBJ2-3, with D tentatively TRBD1 (6 bases). The CDR3 consists of 16 residues. The V gene lost 5 bases and the J gene lost 4 bases, with 19 bases spanning the gap. Here the CDR3 DNA reads TGTGCCAGCAGTCCGGGGACAAGGGGAATTGCAGATACGCAGTATTTT. Residues: CASSPGTRGIADTQYF.

This clonotype was seen many times. The V call is TRBV24-1, the J call TRBJ2-3; no clear D gene. Looked up from germline, CDR1 is KGHDR and CDR2 is SFDVKD. The CDR3 loop spans 13 amino acids. V lost 5 bases and J 1 base, leaving 6 bases between the germline ends. As DNA, the CDR3 is TGTGCCACCAGTGCACCTGGCACAGATACGCAGTATTTT. Translated: CATSAPGTDTQYF.

The sample holds a few counts of this clonotype. This sequence joins TRBV5-1 and TRBJ2-3; 9 bases line up with TRBD1. Germline V gene lookup returns CDR1 SGHRS and CDR2 YFSETQ. CDR3 size: 20 residues. J gave up 5 bases and V 3 bases, and 22 bases lay outside the gene matches. For the CDR3, the DNA is TGCGCCAGCAGCTACCCTCGGGACAGGGAAAGTAAGGAGTGGGAAGATACGCAGTATTTT. The encoded protein is CASSYPRDRESKEWEDTQYF.

At least ten counts were recorded for this clonotype. The rearrangement uses TRBV12-3 or TRBV12-4 and TRBJ2-5; maybe TRBD1 (6 bases). V was shortened by 8 bases and J by 0 bases, with 25 bases between the two germline ends. The CDR3 is 18 residues long. The CDR3 DNA sequence: TGTGCCAGCCACAAGGGCAGGGGCGCAAACCAGTACCAAGAGACCCAGTACTTC. It yields the protein CASHKGRGANQYQETQYF.

This chain joins TRBV19 and TRBJ1-1; tentatively, D is TRBD1 (5 bases). Germline V gene sequence: CDR1 LNHDA, CDR2 SQIVND (reference sequence). This CDR3 region has 16 residues. Between the trimmed V and J ends, which lost 6 bases and 6 bases, there was a span of 23 bases. CDR3 nucleotide sequence: TGTGCCAGTAGCCTCCCTTTGGCCAGGGAGCGCCCTGAAGCTTTCTTT. It yields the protein CASSLPLARERPEAFF. Supplemented by reference TRBV19 and TRBJ1-1, the full variable domain reads DGGITQSPKYLFRKEGQNVTLSCEQNLNHDAMYWYRQDPGQGLRLIYYSQIVNDFQKGDIAEGYSVSREKKESFPLTVTSAQKNPTAFYLCASSLPLARERPEAFFGQGTRLTVV.

This clonotype was picked up a small number of times. This may be a read error: a much more frequent sequence differs by one nucleotide. The chain is built from TRBV6-1 and TRBJ2-1; the D gene could be TRBD1 or TRBD2 (5 bases each). Germline V lookup: CDR1 MNHNS, CDR2 SASEGT. The germline V and J ends were trimmed by 2 bases and 0 bases, with 11 bases remaining between them. The length of the CDR3 is 16 residues. The CDR3 is CASSEWWGSSYNEQFF. CDR3 sequence (DNA): TGTGCCAGCAGTGAATGGTGGGGGAGCTCCTACAATGAGCAGTTCTTC.

This chain links TRBV28 with TRBJ1-4; D unresolved. This CDR3 region has 17 residues. CDR1 and CDR2 (germline): MDHEN, SYDVKM. Trimming cost V 2 bases and J 0 bases, with 13 bases left between them. CDR3 nucleotides: TGTGCCAGCAGTTTAGGGCGGGAGCTTGCAACTAATGAAAAACTGTTTTTT. It specifies CASSLGRELATNEKLFF. The whole variable domain, remainder taken from reference TRBV28 and TRBJ1-4, is DVKVTQSSRYLVKRTGEKVFLECVQDMDHENMFWYRQDPGLGLRLIYFSYDVKMKEKGDIPEGYSVSREKKERFSLILESASTNQTSMYLCASSLGRELATNEKLFFGSGTQLSVL.

This clonotype was found many times. The gene calls are TRBV11-2 and TRBJ2-7; D unclear. The CDR3 covers 15 residues. In germline, CDR1 is SGHAT, CDR2 FQNNGV. The V gene lost 0 bases and the J gene lost 0 bases, with 9 bases spanning the gap. CDR3 DNA sequence: TGTGCCAGCAGCTTAGAGATGCCCCACTCCTACGAGCAGTACTTC. It is translated as CASSLEMPHSYEQYF.

A few counts support this clonotype. The genes are TRBV7-9 and TRBJ2-4; TRBD1 matches 9 bases. The V and J ends lost 1 base and 8 bases, in that order; junction bases with no gene match: 9. The CDR3 contains 16 residues. CDR1 and CDR2 (germline): SEHNR, FQNEAQ (reference sequence). The CDR3 sequence is CASSLVLGDRADIQYF. In nucleotides, the CDR3 is TGTGCCAGCAGCTTAGTGTTAGGGGACAGGGCGGACATTCAGTACTTC. Full variable domain (rest looked up from reference TRBV7-9 and TRBJ2-4): DTGVSQNPRHKITKRGQNVTFRCDPISEHNRLYWYRQTLGQGPEFLTYFQNEAQLEKSRLLSDRFSAERPKGSFSTLEIQRTEQGDSAMYLCASSLVLGDRADIQYFGAGTRLSVL.

This clonotype was found many times. The chain has TRBV7-9 and TRBJ1-4; 8 bases are a match to TRBD1. V lost 3 bases to trimming and J lost 11 bases; unmatched junction nucleotides: 11. CDR1 is SEHNR, CDR2 FQNEAQ, per germline (reference sequence). The CDR3 has 15 residues. The CDR3 sequence: CASSLQQGDPGKLFF. The CDR3 DNA sequence: TGTGCCAGCAGCTTGCAACAGGGGGACCCCGGCAAACTGTTTTTT.

This clonotype turned up a few times. The chain couples TRBV7-3 to TRBJ2-2; no clear D gene. CDR3 length equals 15 residues. V was trimmed by 3 bases and J by 2 bases, leaving 10 bases between them. Per the germline V gene, CDR1 is SGHTA and CDR2 is FQGTGA. This chain's CDR3 is CASSLTTFNTGELFF. As DNA, the CDR3 is TGTGCCAGCAGCTTGACGACATTTAACACCGGGGAGCTGTTTTTT. The whole variable domain, filled in from reference TRBV7-3 and TRBJ2-2, reads GAGVSQTPSNKVTEKGKYVELRCDPISGHTALYWYRQSLGQGPEFLIYFQGTGAADDSGLPNDRFFAVRPEGSVSTLKIQRTERGDSAVYLCASSLTTFNTGELFFGEGSRLTVL.